A selection of T cell receptor beta chains follows, all from one sample in a study of OX40 agonist ivuxolimab in advanced cancers. TCRdb's copy holds only in-frame clones and misses some; the assay was immunoSEQ multiplex PCR. The table includes about 31,000 clones, 80% to 90% detected once. Sequencing used CD4+ or CD8+ T cells sorted from blood, obtained in a trial of the OX40 agonist ivuxolimab. The receptors stem from an adult with an advanced solid tumor such as melanoma, head and neck, liver or kidney cancer. Each CDR3 is given with its conserved first and last residue. D genes are given only for firm matches.

V gene	J gene	D gene	CDR3 protein	CDR3 DNA
TRBV6-5	TRBJ2-5	.	CASSSVRQDLQETQYF	TGTGCCAGCAGTTCAGTACGACAGGACCTTCAAGAGACCCAGTACTTC
TRBV6-5	TRBJ2-7	TRBD1	CASSRQGEQYF	TGTGCCAGCAGTCGACAGGGCGAGCAGTACTTC
TRBV10-3	TRBJ1-3	.	CAIRADRSSGNTIYF	TGTGCCATCAGGGCAGACAGGAGCTCTGGAAACACCATATATTTT
TRBV7-6	TRBJ2-3	.	CASSGRSSGQTSTDTQYF	TGTGCCAGCAGCGGTCGGTCTAGCGGACAGACTAGCACAGATACGCAGTATTTT
TRBV19	TRBJ1-1	TRBD1	CASSLPGTANTEAFF	TGTGCCAGTAGTCTCCCGGGGACAGCGAACACTGAAGCTTTCTTT
TRBV6-1	TRBJ2-7	.	CASSEDGGQGYAWQYF	TGTGCCAGCAGTGAAGACGGGGGCCAGGGGTACGCTTGGCAGTACTTC
TRBV5-5	TRBJ2-1	.	CASSFLDRLSYNEQFF	TGTGCCAGCAGCTTCCTTGACAGGCTCTCCTACAATGAGCAGTTCTTC
TRBV27	TRBJ1-2	.	CASKGGRDLGYTF	TGTGCCAGCAAAGGAGGCAGGGATCTTGGCTACACCTTC
TRBV19	TRBJ2-5	.	CASSTGVGGETQYF	TGTGCCAGTAGTACAGGGGTAGGCGGAGAGACCCAGTACTTC
TRBV5-5	TRBJ1-4	.	CASSKGLADEKLFF	TGTGCCAGCAGCAAAGGGCTCGCTGATGAAAAACTGTTTTTT
TRBV5-6	TRBJ1-1	.	CASSPRRRRNTEAFF	TGTGCCAGCAGCCCCCGACGAAGGAGGAACACTGAAGCTTTCTTT
TRBV7-3	TRBJ2-1	TRBD2	CASSSGLAGGNEQFF	TGTGCCAGCAGCTCCGGACTAGCGGGAGGCAATGAGCAGTTCTTC